The rows below give T cell receptor beta chains drawn from one sample of a study of blood T cell repertoires in COVID-19. Using immunoSEQ multiplex PCR, the repertoire was profiled, and TCRdb retains in-frame clones only, with some absent. This sample yields some 220,000 clones, of which 65% to 90% are seen a single time; about 8.9% belongs to the top ten. The source material was peripheral blood. The receptors shown here come from a man between 45 and 60 years old with active or convalescent COVID-19. CDR3s include the opening cysteine and the closing phenylalanine or tryptophan. A D gene is named only where the DNA matches it firmly. For some rows the clone size is stated as once, few or many, or as a class when expanded; others skip it.

d_call,v_call,j_call,clone_size,cdr3_aa,cdr3_nt
TRBD2,TRBV18,TRBJ2-3,NA,CASSWTSGSRMDTQYF,TGTGCCAGCTCCTGGACTAGCGGGTCCCGCATGGATACGCAGTATTTT
NA,TRBV9,TRBJ2-3,NA,CASSPQWGQGSTDTQYF,TGTGCCAGCAGCCCTCAGTGGGGGCAGGGGAGCACAGATACGCAGTATTTT
NA,TRBV29-1,TRBJ1-1,NA,CSVEDLQRGPEAFF,TGCAGCGTTGAAGATCTTCAGAGAGGGCCTGAAGCTTTCTTT
NA,TRBV15,TRBJ2-3,NA,CATSRDFGDTSTDTQYF,TGTGCCACCAGCAGAGATTTCGGGGACACTAGCACAGATACGCAGTATTTT
NA,TRBV21-1,TRBJ2-7,NA,CASSKVPSGSYEQYF,TGTGCCAGCAGCAAAGTGCCTAGCGGGAGCTACGAGCAGTACTTC
TRBD1,TRBV18,TRBJ2-5,NA,CASSRSRTETGETQYF,TGTGCCAGCTCTCGTTCCCGGACGGAGACAGGGGAGACCCAGTACTTC
NA,TRBV3-1/TRBV3-2,TRBJ2-3,NA,CASSQDPWTGAQYF,TGTGCCAGCAGCCAAGACCCTTGGACGGGGGCGCAGTATTTT
TRBD2,TRBV3-1/TRBV3-2,TRBJ2-3,NA,CASSSRISGGSSDTQYF,TGTGCCAGCAGCTCCCGAATTAGCGGGGGGAGTTCGGATACGCAGTATTTT
NA,TRBV5-1,TRBJ1-4,NA,CASSLDRGTNEKLFF,TGCGCCAGCAGCCTCGATCGGGGAACTAATGAAAAACTGTTTTTT
NA,TRBV5-6,TRBJ1-5,NA,CASSLDPNQPQHF,TGTGCCAGCAGCTTGGATCCGAATCAGCCCCAGCATTTT
TRBD1,TRBV27,TRBJ2-1,NA,CASSPGTGVYNEQFF,TGTGCCAGCAGTCCCGGGACAGGGGTCTACAATGAGCAGTTCTTC
TRBD1,TRBV5-1,TRBJ2-6,NA,CASSQTGGAGANVLTF,TGCGCCAGCAGCCAGACAGGGGGCGCTGGGGCCAACGTCCTGACTTTC
NA,TRBV11-2,TRBJ2-3,once,CASSLGPWTPDTQYF,TGTGCCAGCAGCTTAGGCCCTTGGACTCCGGATACGCAGTATTTT
TRBD1,TRBV6-5,TRBJ1-2,NA,CASKTGTGFGYTF,TGTGCCAGCAAAACCGGGACAGGGTTTGGCTACACCTTC
NA,TRBV7-2,TRBJ2-7,NA,CASSLGVGSYEQYF,TGTGCCAGCAGCTTAGGAGTCGGGTCCTACGAGCAGTACTTC
TRBD2,TRBV5-1,TRBJ2-1,NA,CASSQGLAGADEQFF,TGCGCCAGCAGCCAGGGACTAGCGGGGGCTGATGAGCAGTTCTTC
NA,TRBV11-2,TRBJ2-5,many,CASSLAPAVGETQYF,TGTGCCAGCAGCTTAGCACCAGCGGTGGGGGAGACCCAGTACTTC
TRBD1,TRBV5-1,TRBJ2-7,NA,CASSLHRGPAPYEQYF,TGCGCCAGCAGCTTACACAGGGGACCGGCCCCCTACGAGCAGTACTTC
TRBD2,TRBV19,TRBJ2-1,few,CASSERESPRGSYNEQFF,TGTGCCAGTAGTGAGCGGGAGTCTCCGAGAGGATCCTACAATGAGCAGTTCTTC
TRBD1,TRBV2,TRBJ1-3,NA,CASSRGQGYTIYF,TGTGCCAGCAGCCGTGGACAGGGGTACACCATATATTTT
TRBD1,TRBV29-1,TRBJ1-1,few,CSVGQGWGMSTEAFF,TGCAGCGTTGGACAGGGTTGGGGTATGAGCACTGAAGCTTTCTTT
TRBD2,TRBV7-6,TRBJ2-3,NA,CASSLRGGSGDTQYF,TGTGCCAGCAGCTTGCGGGGGGGATCAGGGGATACGCAGTATTTT
NA,TRBV7-9,TRBJ2-1,NA,CASTPTQREQFF,TGTGCCAGCACCCCGACCCAGCGGGAGCAGTTCTTC
TRBD1,TRBV7-8,TRBJ2-7,once,CASSLAWGQVPVEQYF,TGTGCCAGCAGCTTAGCGTGGGGACAGGTCCCCGTTGAGCAGTACTTC
NA,TRBV11-2,TRBJ2-7,once,CASSLVGGYEQYF,TGTGCCAGCAGCCTAGTAGGGGGCTACGAGCAGTACTTC
NA,TRBV6-5,TRBJ2-5,NA,CASTGRVETQYF,TGTGCCAGCACTGGTAGAGTGGAGACCCAGTACTTC
TRBD1,TRBV2,TRBJ1-2,NA,CASTPGQGLRGYTF,TGTGCCAGCACTCCGGGACAGGGACTCCGAGGCTACACCTTC
NA,TRBV7-2,TRBJ2-2,NA,CASSLGYGNTGELFF,TGTGCCAGCAGCTTAGGTTACGGGAACACCGGGGAGCTGTTTTTT
NA,TRBV12-3/TRBV12-4,TRBJ1-1,NA,CASSLMGSTEAFF,TGTGCCAGCAGTTTAATGGGGAGCACTGAAGCTTTCTTT
NA,TRBV15,TRBJ1-6,NA,CATSPGQSRSPLHF,TGTGCCACCTCTCCGGGACAATCTCGTTCACCCCTCCACTTT
TRBD1,TRBV7-9,TRBJ2-3,once,CASSLLKGGQGTDTQYF,TGTGCCAGCAGCTTACTGAAGGGTGGACAGGGCACAGATACGCAGTATTTT
TRBD1,TRBV6-5,TRBJ1-1,NA,CASKVGQGNTEAFF,TGTGCCAGCAAAGTAGGACAGGGGAACACTGAAGCTTTCTTT
TRBD2,TRBV15,TRBJ2-1,NA,CATSRGRGLAGMRSYNEQFF,TGTGCCACCAGCAGGGGTCGGGGACTAGCGGGAATGCGGTCCTACAATGAGCAGTTCTTC
TRBD1,TRBV5-5,TRBJ2-7,NA,CASSRLPGQGAYEQYF,TGTGCCAGCAGCAGATTACCGGGACAGGGGGCCTACGAGCAGTACTTC
TRBD2,TRBV7-3,TRBJ2-3,NA,CASSLRASGMGDTQYF,TGTGCCAGCAGCTTAAGGGCTAGCGGGATGGGAGATACGCAGTATTTT
TRBD2,TRBV5-4,TRBJ2-3,NA,CASSLGGTSGDTQYF,TGTGCCAGCAGCTTGGGGGGGACTAGCGGTGATACGCAGTATTTT
NA,TRBV14,TRBJ2-1,NA,CASSQHGIKQFF,TGTGCCAGCAGCCAACACGGTATAAAGCAGTTCTTC
NA,TRBV21-1,TRBJ2-5,NA,CASSKIRQHAETQYF,TGTGCCAGCAGCAAAATTCGACAGCATGCGGAGACCCAGTACTTC
TRBD2,TRBV5-1,TRBJ2-5,NA,CASSYRAGGEETQYF,TGCGCCAGCAGCTATCGAGCGGGAGGGGAAGAGACCCAGTACTTC
NA,TRBV18,TRBJ2-5,NA,CASSLYTRMYQETQYF,TGTGCCAGCTCACTTTACACCAGAATGTACCAAGAGACCCAGTACTTC
NA,TRBV9,TRBJ2-1,NA,CASSVGGGYNEQFF,TGTGCCAGCAGCGTAGGCGGCGGATACAATGAGCAGTTCTTC
TRBD1,TRBV4-1,TRBJ2-6,NA,CASSLAGTGVSGANVLTF,TGCGCCAGCAGCCTAGCCGGGACAGGGGTTTCTGGGGCCAACGTCCTGACTTTC
NA,TRBV7-2,TRBJ1-1,NA,CASSLDRQTEAFF,TGTGCCAGCAGCTTAGATAGACAGACTGAAGCTTTCTTT
NA,TRBV20-1,TRBJ1-1,NA,CSASNTPMNTEAFF,TGCAGTGCTAGTAACACACCCATGAACACTGAAGCTTTCTTT
NA,TRBV7-3,TRBJ2-1,NA,CASSPQGFRNEQFF,TGTGCCAGCAGCCCCCAGGGTTTTCGCAATGAGCAGTTCTTC